This TCR beta chain was recovered during a study of T-cell reconstitution after alpha-beta-depleted transplantation in children. Study results and limitations: T-cell counts and diversity at one year following transplant were attributed mainly to newly produced T cells. Reported findings indicate that, about two months after transplant, alpha-beta T cells came from several hundred expanded clones, which were derived from non-depleted graft cells. Elevated TCRbeta diversity at day 60 was traced, in some patients, to surviving recipient T cells and thymic progenitors.

Unique molecular identifiers were incorporated during preparation of the TCRbeta library. TCRdb passed the PCR reads through MiXCR, listing each CDR3 protein once. This sample has more than 3,500 distinct CDR3 sequences, with 25% found just once. Within the sample, this clonotype is medium-sized. Its matching antigen is unknown. The CDR3 has 17 residues. The input for sequencing was PBMCs, mostly from graft donor cells, taken 60 days after TCRalphabeta/CD19-depleted stem cell transplant. The chain carries TRBV21-1 and TRBJ1-1; the D call in the table, TRBD1, was not verified against the DNA. TRBV21-1 represents a pseudogene. The sequence came from a boy less than two years old who had a stem cell transplant for SCID, so the T cells may come from the graft donor. CDR3 region: CASTPVDPVLLNTEAFF. DNA of the CDR3: TGTGCCAGCACCCCAGTCGACCCGGTTCTTCTGAACACTGAAGCTTTCTTT.